This T cell receptor beta chain was captured in a study of PD-L1 blockade in urothelial cancer. From germline, CDR1 is ENHRY and CDR2 SYGVKD. V lost 4 bases and J lost 4; bases outside the gene matches: 3. There are 13 residues in the CDR3. The sample's time point: pretreatment peripheral blood. Assay: immunoSEQ multiplex PCR; the TCRdb copy retains only in-frame clones and omits some. The table includes 60,000 to 75,000 clones, around 84% detected once. The receptor's source is a woman between 65 and 79 years old with urothelial cancer. The sequencing here drew on PBMCs, taken around atezolizumab (anti-PD-L1) treatment. V and J are TRBV10-3 and TRBJ2-7; TRBD1 matches at 8 bases. The DNA of the CDR3 is TGTGCCATCAGTGGTGGACAGGGTTACGAGCAGTACTTC. Its protein is CAISGGQGYEQYF.